This paragraph covers one TCR beta chain sequence. The protocol was immunoSEQ multiplex PCR, while the TCRdb copy is restricted to in-frame clones and leaves out a portion. In the table there are fewer than 15,000 clones, 85% to 90% of which are singletons. This sample was included in a study of T cell changes during pregnancy in multiple sclerosis. Trimming stripped 0 bases from V and 4 bases from J, with 9 bases between. The CDR3 spans 15 residues. The germline CDR1 and CDR2 sequences are MGHRA and YSYEKL. The sequence was collected from a female donor with multiple sclerosis, enrolled in a pregnancy study. The chain links TRBV4-1 to TRBJ1-4; D is unresolved. Sequencing was performed on CD8+ T cells from peripheral blood mononuclear cells, taken in the first trimester of pregnancy. The CDR3 nucleotides read TGCGCCAGCAGCCAAGAGCACAGAATTAATGAAAAACTGTTTTTT. Amino acids: CASSQEHRINEKLFF.